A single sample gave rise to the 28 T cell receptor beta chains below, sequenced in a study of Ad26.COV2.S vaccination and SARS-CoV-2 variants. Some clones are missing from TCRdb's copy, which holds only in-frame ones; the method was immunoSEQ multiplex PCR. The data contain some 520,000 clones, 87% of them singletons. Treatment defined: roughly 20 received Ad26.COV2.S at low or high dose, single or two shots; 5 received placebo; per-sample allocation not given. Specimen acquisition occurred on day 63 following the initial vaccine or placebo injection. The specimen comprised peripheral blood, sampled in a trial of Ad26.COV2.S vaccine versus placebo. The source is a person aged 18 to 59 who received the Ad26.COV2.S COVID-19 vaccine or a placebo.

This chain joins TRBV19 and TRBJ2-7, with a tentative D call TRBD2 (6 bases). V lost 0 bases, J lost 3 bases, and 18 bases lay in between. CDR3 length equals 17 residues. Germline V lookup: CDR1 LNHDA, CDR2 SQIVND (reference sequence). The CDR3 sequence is CASSIDHRVPGGYEQYF. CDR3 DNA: TGTGCCAGTAGTATAGATCACCGGGTACCCGGGGGCTACGAGCAGTACTTC.

The CDR3 protein is CASSESFPSPTYNSPLHF. The CDR3, as DNA: TGCGCCAGCAGTGAGTCTTTTCCCTCTCCTACCTATAATTCACCCCTCCACTTT. The chain employs TRBV10-1 and TRBJ1-6; D unresolved. CDR3 length: 18 amino acids. Deletions cut 0 bases from V and 2 bases from J, with 14 bases between. The germline gives CDR1 WNHNN, CDR2 SYGVQD (reference sequence).

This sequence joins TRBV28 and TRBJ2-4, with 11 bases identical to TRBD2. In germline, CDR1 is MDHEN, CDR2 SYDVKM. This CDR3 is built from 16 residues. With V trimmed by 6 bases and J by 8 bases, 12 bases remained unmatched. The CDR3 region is CASRSTSGTDWDIQYF. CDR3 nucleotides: TGTGCCAGCAGGTCGACTAGCGGGACAGATTGGGACATTCAGTACTTC.

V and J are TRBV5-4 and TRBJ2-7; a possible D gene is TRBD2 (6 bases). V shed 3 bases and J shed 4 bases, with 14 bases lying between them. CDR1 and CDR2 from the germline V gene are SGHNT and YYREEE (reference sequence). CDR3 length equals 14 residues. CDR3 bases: TGTGCCAGCAGCTGGAACCGGGGGAAATACGAGCAGTACTTC. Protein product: CASSWNRGKYEQYF.

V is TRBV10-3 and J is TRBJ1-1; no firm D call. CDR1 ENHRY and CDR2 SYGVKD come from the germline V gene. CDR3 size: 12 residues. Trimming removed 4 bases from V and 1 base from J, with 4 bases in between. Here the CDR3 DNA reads TGTGCCATCAGTGGCCGGAACACTGAAGCTTTCTTT. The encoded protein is CAISGRNTEAFF.

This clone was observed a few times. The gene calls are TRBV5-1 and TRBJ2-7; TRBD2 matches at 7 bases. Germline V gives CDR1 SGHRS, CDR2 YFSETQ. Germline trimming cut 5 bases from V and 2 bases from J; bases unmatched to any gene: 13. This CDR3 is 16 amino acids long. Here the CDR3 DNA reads TGCGCCAGCAGTATTAAGGGCGGGAGTATGGCCTACGAGCAGTACTTC. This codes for CASSIKGGSMAYEQYF.

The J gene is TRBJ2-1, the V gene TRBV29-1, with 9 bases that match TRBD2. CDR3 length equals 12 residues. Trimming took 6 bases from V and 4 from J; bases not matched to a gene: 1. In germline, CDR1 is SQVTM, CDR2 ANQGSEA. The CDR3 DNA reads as TGCAGCGTGCGGGGGGGGTACAATGAGCAGTTCTTC. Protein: CSVRGGYNEQFF.

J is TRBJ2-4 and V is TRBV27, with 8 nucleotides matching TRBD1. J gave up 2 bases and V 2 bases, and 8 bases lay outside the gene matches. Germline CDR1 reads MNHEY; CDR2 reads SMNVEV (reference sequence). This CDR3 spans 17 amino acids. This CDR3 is CASSLGGPGGPKNIQYF. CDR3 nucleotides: TGTGCCAGCAGTTTAGGCGGACCAGGGGGCCCCAAAAACATTCAGTACTTC.

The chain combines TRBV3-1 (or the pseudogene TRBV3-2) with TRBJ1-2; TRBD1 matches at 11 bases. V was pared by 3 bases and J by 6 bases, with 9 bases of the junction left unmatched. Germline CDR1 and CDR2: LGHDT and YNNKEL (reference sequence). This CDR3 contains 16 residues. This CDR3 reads CASSHQDRGLLDGYTF. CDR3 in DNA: TGTGCCAGCAGCCACCAGGACAGGGGGCTTTTAGATGGCTACACCTTC.

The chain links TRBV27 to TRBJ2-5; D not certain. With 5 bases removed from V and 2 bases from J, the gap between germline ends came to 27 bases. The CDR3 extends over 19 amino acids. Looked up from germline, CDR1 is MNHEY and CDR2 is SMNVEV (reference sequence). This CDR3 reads CASSPGLSRKRGIQETQYF. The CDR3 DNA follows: TGTGCCAGCAGTCCGGGCCTATCAAGGAAAAGAGGAATACAAGAGACCCAGTACTTC.

The CDR3, as DNA: TGTGCCAGCAGCAAAGCGCTCGCTAAACAAGAGACCCAGTACTTC. Its protein product is CASSKALAKQETQYF. V gene TRBV21-1 combines with J gene TRBJ2-5; the tabulated D call, TRBD2, remains unverified against the DNA. TRBV21-1 counts as a pseudogene. This CDR3 is 15 amino acids long.

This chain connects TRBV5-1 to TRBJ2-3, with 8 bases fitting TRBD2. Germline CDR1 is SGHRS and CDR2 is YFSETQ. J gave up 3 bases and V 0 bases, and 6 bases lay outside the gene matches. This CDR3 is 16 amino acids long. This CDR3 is CASSLVGTSRTDTQYF. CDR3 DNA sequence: TGCGCCAGCAGCTTGGTGGGGACTAGTCGGACAGATACGCAGTATTTT.

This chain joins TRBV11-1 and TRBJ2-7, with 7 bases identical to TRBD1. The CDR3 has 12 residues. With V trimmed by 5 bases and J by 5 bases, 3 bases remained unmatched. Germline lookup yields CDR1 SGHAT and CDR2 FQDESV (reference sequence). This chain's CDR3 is CASSRQGNEQYF. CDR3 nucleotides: TGTGCCAGCAGCAGACAGGGAAACGAGCAGTACTTC.

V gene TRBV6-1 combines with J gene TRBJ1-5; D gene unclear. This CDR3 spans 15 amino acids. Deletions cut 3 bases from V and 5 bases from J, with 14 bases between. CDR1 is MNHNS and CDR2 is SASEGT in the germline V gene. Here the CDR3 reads CASSERSQGHQPQHF. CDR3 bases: TGTGCCAGCAGTGAGAGGTCCCAAGGGCATCAGCCCCAGCATTTT.

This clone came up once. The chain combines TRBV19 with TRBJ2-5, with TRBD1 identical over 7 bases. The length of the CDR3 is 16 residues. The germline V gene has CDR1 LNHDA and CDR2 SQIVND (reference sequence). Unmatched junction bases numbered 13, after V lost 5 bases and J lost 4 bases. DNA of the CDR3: TGTGCCAGTAGTGGCCGGACAGGAATGAGGCTAGAGACCCAGTACTTC. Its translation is CASSGRTGMRLETQYF.

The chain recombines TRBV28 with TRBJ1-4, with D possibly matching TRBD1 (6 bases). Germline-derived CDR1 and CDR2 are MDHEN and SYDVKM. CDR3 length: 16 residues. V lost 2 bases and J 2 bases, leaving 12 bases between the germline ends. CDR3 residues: CASSLVRGTTNEKLFF. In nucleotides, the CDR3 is TGTGCCAGCAGTTTAGTGAGGGGGACCACTAATGAAAAACTGTTTTTT.

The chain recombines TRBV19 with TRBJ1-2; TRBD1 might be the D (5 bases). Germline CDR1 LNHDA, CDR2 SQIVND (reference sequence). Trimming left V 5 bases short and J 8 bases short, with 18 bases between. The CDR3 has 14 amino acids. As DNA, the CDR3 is TGTGCCAGTAGTGGAAGTCAGGGAAGCTACGGCTACACCTTC. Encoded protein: CASSGSQGSYGYTF.

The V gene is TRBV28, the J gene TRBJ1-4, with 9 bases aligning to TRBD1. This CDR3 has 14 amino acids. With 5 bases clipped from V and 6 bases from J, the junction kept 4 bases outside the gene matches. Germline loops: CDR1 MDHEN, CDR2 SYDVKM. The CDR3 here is CASSKTGGDEKLFF. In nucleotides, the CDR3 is TGTGCCAGCAGTAAGACAGGGGGTGATGAAAAACTGTTTTTT.

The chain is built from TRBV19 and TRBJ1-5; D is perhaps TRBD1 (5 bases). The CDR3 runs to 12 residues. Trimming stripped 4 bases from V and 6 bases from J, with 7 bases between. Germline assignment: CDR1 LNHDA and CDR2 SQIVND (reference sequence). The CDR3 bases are TGTGCCAGTAGTAATGGGGGTCAGCCCCAGCATTTT. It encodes CASSNGGQPQHF.

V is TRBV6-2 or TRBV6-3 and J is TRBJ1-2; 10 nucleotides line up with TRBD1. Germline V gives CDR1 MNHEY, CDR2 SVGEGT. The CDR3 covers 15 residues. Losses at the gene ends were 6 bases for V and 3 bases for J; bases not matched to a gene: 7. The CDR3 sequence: CASSYSTGGYYGYTF. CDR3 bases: TGTGCCAGCAGCTATTCGACAGGGGGCTACTATGGCTACACCTTC.

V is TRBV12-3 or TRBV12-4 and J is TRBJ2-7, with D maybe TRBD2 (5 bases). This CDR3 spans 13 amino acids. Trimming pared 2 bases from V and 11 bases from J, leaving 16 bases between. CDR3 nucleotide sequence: TGTGCCAGCAGTTTAAATGGCCCCCGGGGAAAGTACTTC. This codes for CASSLNGPRGKYF.

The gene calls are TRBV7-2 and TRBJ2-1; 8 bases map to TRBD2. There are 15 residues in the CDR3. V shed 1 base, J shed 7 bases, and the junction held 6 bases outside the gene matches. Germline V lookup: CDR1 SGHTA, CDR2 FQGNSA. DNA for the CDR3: TGTGCCAGCAGCTTAGGTTCGGGAGGGGGGAATGAGCAGTTCTTC. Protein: CASSLGSGGGNEQFF.

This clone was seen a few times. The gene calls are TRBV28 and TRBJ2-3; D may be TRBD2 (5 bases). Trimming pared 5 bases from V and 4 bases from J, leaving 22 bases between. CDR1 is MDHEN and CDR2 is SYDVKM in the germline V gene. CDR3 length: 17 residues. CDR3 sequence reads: CASSAHGRGGVADTQYF. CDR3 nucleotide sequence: TGTGCCAGCAGTGCCCACGGACGGGGTGGTGTGGCAGATACGCAGTATTTT.

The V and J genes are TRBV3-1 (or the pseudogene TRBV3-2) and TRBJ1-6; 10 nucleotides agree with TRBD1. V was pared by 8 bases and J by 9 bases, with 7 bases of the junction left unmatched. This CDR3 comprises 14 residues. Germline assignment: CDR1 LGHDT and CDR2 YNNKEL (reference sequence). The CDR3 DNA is TGTGCCAGCGGCTTATGGGACAGGGGTTCACCCCTCCACTTT. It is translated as CASGLWDRGSPLHF.

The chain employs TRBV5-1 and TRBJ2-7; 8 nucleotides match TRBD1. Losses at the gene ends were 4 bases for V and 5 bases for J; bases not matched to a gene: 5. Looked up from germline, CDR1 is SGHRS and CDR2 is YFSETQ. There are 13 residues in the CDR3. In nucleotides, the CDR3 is TGCGCCAGCAGCAACCAGGGGGCGAACGAGCAGTACTTC. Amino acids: CASSNQGANEQYF.

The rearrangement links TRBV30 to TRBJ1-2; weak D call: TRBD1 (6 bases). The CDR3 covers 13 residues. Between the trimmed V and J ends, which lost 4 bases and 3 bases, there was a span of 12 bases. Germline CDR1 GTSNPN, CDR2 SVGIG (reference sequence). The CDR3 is CAWTGGRDYGYTF. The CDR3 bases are TGTGCCTGGACCGGGGGGCGCGACTATGGCTACACCTTC.

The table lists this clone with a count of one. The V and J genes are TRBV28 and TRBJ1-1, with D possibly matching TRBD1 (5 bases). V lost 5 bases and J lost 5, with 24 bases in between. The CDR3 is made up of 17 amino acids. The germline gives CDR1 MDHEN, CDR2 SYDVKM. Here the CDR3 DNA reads TGTGCCAGCAGTCCTACGGGCAGGGTAGCGGTTTTAACTGAAGCTTTCTTT. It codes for CASSPTGRVAVLTEAFF.

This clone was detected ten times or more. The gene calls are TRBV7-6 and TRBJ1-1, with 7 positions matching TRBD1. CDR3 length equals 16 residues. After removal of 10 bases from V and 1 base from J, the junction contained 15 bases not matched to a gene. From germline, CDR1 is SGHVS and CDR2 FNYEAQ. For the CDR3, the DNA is TGTGCCATCGCACAGGGGCTAGGCAGGGAGAACACTGAAGCTTTCTTT. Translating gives CAIAQGLGRENTEAFF.